The clone carrying this TCR beta chain has at least ten counts. The antigen is not known. Via MiXCR, TCRdb re-called the RACE reads, giving one row per CDR3 protein. The data contain about 81,000 distinct CDR3 sequences, under 9% of them singletons. Documented time point: patch test 1, 2 weeks after DPC sensitization. Treatment meaning: therapeutic diphenylcyclopropenone sensitization with weekly scalp DPC. Non-pregnant alopecia patients aged 18 to 70, suitable for DPC therapy. The template was total RNA from unfractionated whole blood. V dropped 0 bases and J dropped 2 bases, with 16 bases sitting between them. The germline gives CDR1 SGHRS, CDR2 YFSETQ. This CDR3 spans 17 amino acids. The data were taken from a study of human T cells and chemical hapten exposure. Whole-study context: Sensitization involved placing 2% DPC onto an approximately 2 cm by approximately 2 cm region of upper inner arm skin. Findings of the study overall: Once DPC sensitization occurred, TCRs above 1 in 1000 frequency showed no change.

Sequenced material: whole blood, taken in connection with sensitization to the hapten diphenylcyclopropenone (DPC). The sequence derives from a young woman with alopecia areata. Some clones in this sample may be carry-over from other donors' samples. The chain has TRBV5-1 and TRBJ2-3, with D possibly matching TRBD1 (5 bases). This CDR3 reads CASSLGPDKLLTDTQYF. The CDR3 DNA is TGCGCCAGCAGCTTGGGGCCGGACAAATTACTCACAGATACGCAGTATTTT.